What follows are 18 T cell receptor beta chains derived from one specimen sequenced in a study of blood T cell repertoires in COVID-19. This table comes from immunoSEQ multiplex PCR, and its TCRdb copy is limited to in-frame clones, with some not included. The table lists about 280,000 clones, 75% to 90% of them singletons, with roughly 2.1% in the top ten. Material: peripheral blood. The source is a man aged 45-60 years with acute or convalescent COVID-19.

The V gene is TRBV5-1, the J gene TRBJ2-7, with D perhaps matching TRBD1 (6 bases). This CDR3 is built from 15 residues. The germline gives CDR1 SGHRS, CDR2 YFSETQ. V was trimmed by 0 bases and J by 4 bases, leaving 14 bases between them. CDR3 protein: CASSLELGASYEQYF. CDR3 nucleotides: TGCGCCAGCAGCTTGGAATTGGGGGCAAGTTACGAGCAGTACTTC.

This clone was counted once. The chain links TRBV7-8 to TRBJ2-3; TRBD2 matches 10 bases. J lost 1 base, V lost 2 bases, and 3 bases had no gene match. The CDR3 loop spans 16 amino acids. The germline V gene encodes CDR1 SGHVS and CDR2 FQNEAQ. CDR3 sequence reads: CASSLIGLAGTDTQYF. The CDR3 coding sequence is TGTGCCAGCAGCTTAATAGGACTAGCGGGCACAGATACGCAGTATTTT.

The genes are TRBV7-9 and TRBJ2-7; the D gene is possibly TRBD1 (6 bases). The CDR3 loop spans 16 amino acids. Germline V CDR1 and CDR2: SEHNR, FQNEAQ (reference sequence). The V gene lost 4 bases and the J gene lost 0 bases, with 16 bases spanning the gap. CDR3 loop: CASSSNRAESSYEQYF. As DNA, the CDR3 is TGTGCCAGCAGCTCGAACAGGGCCGAGAGCTCCTACGAGCAGTACTTC.

This chain links TRBV29-1 with TRBJ2-1; 7 bases align to TRBD2. Germline-derived CDR1 and CDR2 are SQVTM and ANQGSEA. The ends lost 4 bases at V and 8 bases at J; junction bases unmatched: 5. The CDR3 runs 12 residues. The CDR3 protein is CSVVTSQYEQFF. CDR3 DNA sequence: TGCAGCGTTGTGACTAGCCAGTATGAGCAGTTCTTC.

This clone was seen just once. The rearrangement links TRBV2 to TRBJ1-5, with TRBD1 as a possible D gene (5 bases). The V gene lost 7 bases and the J gene lost 9 bases, with 16 bases spanning the gap. The V gene's germline CDR1 is SNHLY and CDR2 FYNNEI. The CDR3 runs 13 residues. As DNA, the CDR3 is TGTGCCAGCAAAGAAGAACTGGGGGGGCCCCAGCATTTT. Protein: CASKEELGGPQHF.

The chain recombines TRBV19 with TRBJ1-1; TRBD1 might be the D (5 bases). Germline values: CDR1 LNHDA, CDR2 SQIVND (reference sequence). CDR3 length equals 13 residues. Trimming stripped 5 bases from V and 8 bases from J, with 15 bases between. This CDR3 reads CASSAHRGREAFF. The DNA for the CDR3 is TGTGCCAGTAGTGCCCACCGGGGGAGAGAAGCTTTCTTT.

For this clone: Other DNA sequences of this sample code for an identical CDR3. The chain carries TRBV12-3 or TRBV12-4 and TRBJ1-2; TRBD1 might be the D (6 bases). This CDR3 region has 13 residues. V gave up 6 bases and J gave up 4 bases, with 12 bases separating them. The CDR3 protein is CASSLQGSYGYTF. The CDR3 bases are TGTGCCAGCAGCCTACAGGGTTCCTATGGCTACACCTTC.

The rearrangement joins TRBV10-3 to TRBJ1-5; D not certain. V lost 0 bases and J 0 bases, leaving 6 bases between the germline ends. CDR1 ENHRY and CDR2 SYGVKD come from the germline V gene. This CDR3 contains 15 residues. CDR3 sequence: CAISESGGSNQPQHF. CDR3 nucleotides: TGTGCCATCAGTGAGTCGGGAGGTAGCAATCAGCCCCAGCATTTT.

V is TRBV30 and J is TRBJ1-5; D unresolved. Germline-derived CDR1 and CDR2 are GTSNPN and SVGIG (reference sequence). Trimming stripped 0 bases from V and 9 bases from J, with 12 bases between. CDR3 size: 13 residues. Here the CDR3 reads CAWSVLGDTPQHF. For the CDR3, the DNA is TGTGCCTGGAGTGTACTGGGAGATACGCCCCAGCATTTT.

For the CDR3, the DNA is TGTGCCAGCAGTCCCTCCGGGACAGGACGTGGCTACACCTTC. As protein: CASSPSGTGRGYTF. This chain connects TRBV27 to TRBJ1-2, with TRBD1 matching over 8 bases. CDR1 MNHEY and CDR2 SMNVEV come from the germline V gene (reference sequence). With V trimmed by 5 bases and J by 7 bases, 9 bases remained unmatched. The CDR3 covers 14 residues.

This chain uses TRBV19 with TRBJ1-5, with D possibly matching TRBD1 (6 bases). Between the trimmed V and J ends, which lost 2 bases and 0 bases, there was a span of 11 bases. Germline V gene lookup returns CDR1 LNHDA and CDR2 SQIVND (reference sequence). The CDR3 length is 16 residues. This CDR3 is CASSIWTANSNQPQHF. As DNA, the CDR3 is TGTGCCAGTAGTATATGGACAGCAAATAGCAATCAGCCCCAGCATTTT.

The gene calls are TRBV19 and TRBJ1-2; D is ambiguous. The CDR3 is made up of 15 amino acids. V lost 5 bases to trimming and J lost 0 bases, with 13 bases between them. Germline V gene sequence: CDR1 LNHDA, CDR2 SQIVND (reference sequence). CDR3 region: CASSSGYTTNYGYTF. The CDR3 DNA follows: TGTGCCAGTAGTTCGGGTTACACAACTAACTATGGCTACACCTTC.

This chain connects TRBV2 to TRBJ2-3; 7 bases are shared with TRBD2. This CDR3 has 18 amino acids. The V and J ends lost 5 bases and 0 bases, in that order; junction bases with no gene match: 14. Germline CDR1 SNHLY, CDR2 FYNNEI. The CDR3 DNA reads as TGTGCCAGCAGTACTGGACTAGGACGGCGAAGGAGCACAGATACGCAGTATTTT. Protein: CASSTGLGRRRSTDTQYF.

V usage is TRBV5-6 and J usage is TRBJ1-6; 10 nucleotides match TRBD1. The J segment lost 9 bases and the V segment lost 4 bases, leaving 7 bases of the junction unmatched. The CDR3 is made up of 15 amino acids. Germline V gene sequence: CDR1 SGHDT, CDR2 YYEEEE. The CDR3 DNA sequence: TGTGCCAGCAGCGGCCCGGGACAGGGGCTTTCACCCCTCCACTTT. Translation gives CASSGPGQGLSPLHF.

The V gene is TRBV19, the J gene TRBJ1-1; 12 bases line up with TRBD1. The CDR3 loop spans 16 amino acids. The ends lost 2 bases at V and 8 bases at J; junction bases unmatched: 9. Germline-derived CDR1 and CDR2 are LNHDA and SQIVND (reference sequence). CDR3 in DNA: TGTGCCAGTAGTATATCCGGGGGACAGGGGGCGGAGGAAGCTTTCTTT. It specifies CASSISGGQGAEEAFF.

V is TRBV2 and J is TRBJ1-1, with D perhaps TRBD1 (5 bases). Germline assignment: CDR1 SNHLY and CDR2 FYNNEI. The length of the CDR3 is 16 residues. Trimming removed 6 bases at V and 1 base at J, with 18 bases between. The CDR3 sequence is CASSPPPARANTEAFF. The CDR3 DNA follows: TGTGCCAGCAGCCCACCCCCGGCCAGGGCGAACACTGAAGCTTTCTTT.

This clone occurred once. CDR3 sequence: CASSSGAGDRVQPQHF. The CDR3 bases are TGTGCCAGCAGCTCCGGAGCAGGGGACAGGGTTCAGCCCCAGCATTTT. The V call is TRBV11-3, the J call TRBJ1-5, with 9 bases matching TRBD1. This CDR3 comprises 16 residues. CDR1 and CDR2 from the germline V gene are SGHNT and YENEEA. V lost 4 bases, J lost 6 bases, and 10 bases stayed unmatched.

J is TRBJ2-2 and V is TRBV7-3, with 7 positions matching TRBD1. Germline values: CDR1 SGHTA, CDR2 FQGTGA. The CDR3 spans 16 residues. The ends lost 5 bases at V and 0 bases at J; junction bases unmatched: 6. Here the CDR3 DNA reads TGTGCCAGCAGCATACAGGGGCCAACGAACACCGGGGAGCTGTTTTTT. Protein product: CASSIQGPTNTGELFF.